This T cell receptor (beta chain) was retrieved from a study of shared clonotypes between healthy human individuals. Profiling relied on immunoSEQ multiplex PCR, and the TCRdb table lists in-frame clones only, not all of them. Here the sample spans over a million clones, less than 99% being singletons. CDR3 size: 15 residues. After removal of 1 base from V and 3 bases from J, the junction contained 4 bases not matched to a gene. The germline V gene has CDR1 SGHTA and CDR2 FQGNSA. The sequenced sample was naive CD4+ T cells sorted from blood. Documented subset: CD45RA+ positively selected. The receptor was isolated from a man under 40 in good health. The chain has TRBV7-2 and TRBJ2-5; 8 bases are shared with TRBD2. As DNA, the CDR3 is TGTGCCAGCAGCTTAGTTCGAGCGGGAGAAGAGACCCAGTACTTC. It yields the protein CASSLVRAGEETQYF. Supplemented by reference TRBV7-2 and TRBJ2-5, the full variable domain reads GAGVSQSPSNKVTEKGKDVELRCDPISGHTALYWYRQSLGQGLEFLIYFQGNSAPDKSGLPSDRFSAERTGGSVSTLTIQRTQQEDSAVYLCASSLVRAGEETQYFGPGTRLLVL.